These 20 T cell receptor beta chains were sequenced from one sample in a study of T cell responses to AZD1222 COVID-19 vaccine (dated by TCRdb to 2020 to 2023). Library method: the immunoSEQ multiplex PCR assay. Here the immuneACCESS table is served through TCRdb, limited to in-frame sequences with V and J called. Missing clones are a known gap in these copies; in checked studies unresolved V genes cover under half, and the rest lacks a known reason. The sample profile shows 160,000 or so clones; about 90% of them were found once. Around 0.99% of the sample belongs to the ten largest clones. What the time point label conveys for this sample: about 28 days (+/-7) after the second vaccine dose. Specimen: peripheral blood, collected 28 days after the second AZD1222 dose. The source of these receptors is an adult who received the AZD1222 COVID-19 vaccine.

This clone was counted between two and nine times. The rearrangement links TRBV3-1 (or the pseudogene TRBV3-2) to TRBJ2-2, with D maybe TRBD1 (6 bases). CDR1 and CDR2 from the germline V gene are LGHDT and YNNKEL (reference sequence). The CDR3 has 16 amino acids. With 4 bases removed from V and 0 bases from J, the gap between germline ends came to 12 bases. CDR3 DNA: TGTGCCAGCAGCCTACTGGGGGCCTCGAACACCGGGGAGCTGTTTTTT. Translation: CASSLLGASNTGELFF.

The chain links TRBV9 to TRBJ2-7; TRBD2 agrees at 9 bases. The ends lost 4 bases at V and 2 bases at J; junction bases unmatched: 7. The CDR3 has 15 residues. Per the germline V gene, CDR1 is SGDLS and CDR2 is YYNGEE. The CDR3 region is CASSPQRGATYEQYF. The CDR3 region has the DNA TGTGCCAGCAGCCCTCAGCGGGGGGCTACCTACGAGCAGTACTTC.

CDR3: CASSYVRTEAFF. The CDR3 coding sequence is TGTGCCAGCAGTTACGTTCGGACTGAAGCTTTCTTT. This chain uses TRBV6-5 with TRBJ1-1, with D uncertain. The CDR3 length is 12 residues. With 2 bases removed from V and 5 bases from J, the gap between germline ends came to 6 bases. CDR1 and CDR2 from the germline V gene are MNHEY and SVGAGI.

The CDR3 here is CASGGDRGYTEAFF. CDR3 coding DNA: TGTGCTAGTGGGGGGGACAGGGGTTATACTGAAGCTTTCTTT. This chain connects TRBV12-5 to TRBJ1-1; the match to TRBD1 covers 10 bases. Germline V lookup: CDR1 LGHNT, CDR2 FRNRAP. After removal of 6 bases from V and 5 bases from J, the junction contained 6 bases not matched to a gene. The CDR3 consists of 14 residues.

This rearrangement joins TRBV5-4 to TRBJ2-2; D is perhaps TRBD1 (7 bases). The CDR3 contains 16 residues. The germline gives CDR1 SGHNT, CDR2 YYREEE (reference sequence). Trimming cost V 1 base and J 4 bases, with 14 bases left between them. The CDR3: CASSLYQGGVTGELFF. The DNA for the CDR3 is TGTGCCAGCAGCTTGTATCAGGGGGGAGTCACCGGGGAGCTGTTTTTT. The full variable domain, completed using reference TRBV5-4 and TRBJ2-2, is ETGVTQSPTHLIKTRGQQVTLRCSSQSGHNTVSWYQQALGQGPQFIFQYYREEENGRGNFPPRFSGLQFPNYSSELNVNALELDDSALYLCASSLYQGGVTGELFFGEGSRLTVL.

The V gene is TRBV18, the J gene TRBJ2-7; a possible D gene is TRBD2 (7 bases). Trimming pared 3 bases from V and 0 bases from J, leaving 12 bases between. The CDR3 is made up of 15 amino acids. CDR1 and CDR2 (germline): KGHSH, LQKENI. CDR3 nucleotide sequence: TGTGCCAGCTCACCTAACGGGGGGCCCTCCTACGAGCAGTACTTC. Amino acid sequence: CASSPNGGPSYEQYF.

The chain joins TRBV24-1 to TRBJ1-1; D call uncertain. Germline assignment: CDR1 KGHDR and CDR2 SFDVKD. Trimming took off 1 base at V and 2 bases at J, with 7 bases between the two ends. The CDR3 spans 14 residues. The CDR3 region has the DNA TGTGCCACCAGTGATTTAACAGTTAACACTGAAGCTTTCTTT. The encoded protein is CATSDLTVNTEAFF.

The chain has TRBV5-6 and TRBJ1-2; D may be TRBD1 (5 bases). This CDR3 region has 13 residues. V lost 3 bases and J 4 bases, leaving 10 bases between the germline ends. From germline, CDR1 is SGHDT and CDR2 YYEEEE. The CDR3 is CASSSDSLYGYTF. CDR3 coding DNA: TGTGCCAGCAGCTCAGACAGCCTCTATGGCTACACCTTC.

To note about this clone: The junction does not match germline at one end; this may be a read error. The sample contains more than one DNA sequence encoding this CDR3. The chain employs TRBV6-5 and TRBJ1-5; D remains unclear. CDR1 and CDR2 (germline): MNHEY, SVGAGI. The CDR3 spans 14 residues. The CDR3 DNA sequence: TGTGCCAGCAGCCCGGAGAGGGCCTGGCAGCCCCAACATTTT. This sequence encodes CASSPERAWQPQHF.

This rearrangement joins TRBV19 to TRBJ1-5; D is possibly TRBD1 (6 bases). The V gene lost 5 bases and the J gene lost 9 bases, with 14 bases spanning the gap. The CDR3 is 13 amino acids. Germline assignment: CDR1 LNHDA and CDR2 SQIVND (reference sequence). The CDR3 sequence is CASSPDRPRPQHF. As DNA, the CDR3 is TGTGCCAGTAGTCCCGACAGGCCGCGGCCCCAGCATTTT. The variable domain in full, completed from reference TRBV19 and TRBJ1-5, reads DGGITQSPKYLFRKEGQNVTLSCEQNLNHDAMYWYRQDPGQGLRLIYYSQIVNDFQKGDIAEGYSVSREKKESFPLTVTSAQKNPTAFYLCASSPDRPRPQHFGDGTRLSIL.

This chain connects TRBV18 to TRBJ1-2; 11 bases align to TRBD1. The V gene end was trimmed by 0 bases and the J gene end by 4 bases; junction bases not matched to a gene: 4. Per the germline V gene, CDR1 is KGHSH and CDR2 is LQKENI. The CDR3 has 16 amino acids. CDR3 region: CASSPPGQGEVYGYTF. DNA of the CDR3: TGTGCCAGCTCACCACCGGGACAGGGGGAGGTCTATGGCTACACCTTC.

V is TRBV18 and J is TRBJ1-1, with TRBD1 as a possible D gene (6 bases). The CDR3 runs 16 residues. Trimming cost V 3 bases and J 0 bases, with 14 bases left between them. Germline CDR1 reads KGHSH; CDR2 reads LQKENI. The CDR3 loop reads CASSPGWGPLNTEAFF. The CDR3 DNA is TGTGCCAGCTCACCCGGATGGGGGCCCTTGAACACTGAAGCTTTCTTT.

The chain uses TRBV5-1 and TRBJ1-1; TRBD1 is a possible D gene (5 bases). The CDR3 totals 14 residues. The V and J ends lost 2 bases and 0 bases respectively, with 8 bases between them. Germline assignment: CDR1 SGHRS and CDR2 YFSETQ. CDR3 loop: CASSFSGMNTEAFF. The CDR3 bases are TGCGCCAGCAGCTTTTCAGGGATGAACACTGAAGCTTTCTTT.

The rearrangement uses TRBV18 and TRBJ2-7; TRBD2 matches 8 bases. Germline values: CDR1 KGHSH, CDR2 LQKENI. Trimming took 2 bases from V and 2 from J; bases not matched to a gene: 2. The CDR3 is made up of 14 amino acids. The chain's CDR3 is CASSPERGTYEQYF. As DNA, the CDR3 is TGTGCCAGCTCACCAGAGCGGGGGACCTACGAGCAGTACTTC.

The genes are TRBV6-6 and TRBJ1-5, with 10 bases fitting TRBD1. Germline values: CDR1 MNHNY, CDR2 SVGAGI (reference sequence). CDR3 size: 15 residues. The ends lost 6 bases at V and 5 bases at J; junction bases unmatched: 7. The CDR3 sequence: CASSPGQGRDQPQHF. In DNA form, the CDR3 reads TGTGCCAGCAGCCCGGGACAGGGGCGGGATCAGCCCCAGCATTTT.

Here the CDR3 reads CASTTGQNTEAFF. The CDR3 DNA sequence: TGTGCCAGCACCACGGGACAGAACACTGAAGCTTTCTTT. The chain combines TRBV21-1 with TRBJ1-1; the D call of TRBD1 is as the table states it, not checked on the DNA. TRBV21-1 is a pseudogene segment. The CDR3 is 13 residues long.

V and J are TRBV15 and TRBJ1-1; D is perhaps TRBD1 (6 bases). The CDR3 is 15 residues long. Trimming removed 5 bases at V and 1 base at J, with 14 bases between. Germline-derived CDR1 and CDR2 are LNHNV and YYDKDF (reference sequence). CDR3 sequence: CATSGRWTENTEAFF. DNA of the CDR3: TGTGCCACCAGCGGACGTTGGACAGAGAACACTGAAGCTTTCTTT.

The chain carries TRBV12-3 or TRBV12-4 and TRBJ1-4; D gene unclear. Trimming shortened V by 3 bases and J by 8 bases, and 10 bases separated the two germline ends. The CDR3 has 13 amino acids. The CDR3 sequence is CASSFGHLEKLFF. The CDR3 DNA reads as TGTGCCAGCAGTTTTGGGCACTTGGAAAAACTGTTTTTT.

This clone was detected only once. The V and J genes are TRBV5-4 and TRBJ2-7; the match to TRBD1 covers 7 bases. There are 12 residues in the CDR3. V was clipped by 2 bases and J by 6 bases; unmatched bases: 2. The germline V gene encodes CDR1 SGHNT and CDR2 YYREEE (reference sequence). CDR3 loop: CASSFGQVEQYF. DNA of the CDR3: TGTGCCAGCAGCTTTGGACAGGTCGAGCAGTACTTC. Supplemented by reference TRBV5-4 and TRBJ2-7, the full variable domain reads ETGVTQSPTHLIKTRGQQVTLRCSSQSGHNTVSWYQQALGQGPQFIFQYYREEENGRGNFPPRFSGLQFPNYSSELNVNALELDDSALYLCASSFGQVEQYFGPGTRLTVT.

The chain uses TRBV6-1 and TRBJ1-2; D gene ambiguous. The CDR3 covers 14 residues. Germline values: CDR1 MNHNS, CDR2 SASEGT. Trimming left V 1 base short and J 2 bases short, with 8 bases between. DNA of the CDR3: TGTGCCAGCAGTGAAGGGGCGAAGAACTATGGCTACACCTTC. Its translation: CASSEGAKNYGYTF.